This is a list of T cell receptor beta chains from one sample in a study of OX40 agonist ivuxolimab in advanced cancers. Some clones are missing from TCRdb's copy, which holds only in-frame ones; the method was immunoSEQ multiplex PCR. The sample holds 75,000 to 95,000 clones, around 85% seen once. Sequenced here: CD4+ or CD8+ T cells sorted from blood, sampled in a trial of the OX40 agonist ivuxolimab. All receptors come from an adult with an advanced solid tumor such as melanoma, head and neck, liver or kidney cancer. The CDR3 runs from the conserved cysteine through the conserved F or W. The D gene is left open where the match is weak. For some rows the clone size is stated as once, few or many, or as a class when expanded; others skip it.

clone size: .
J gene: TRBJ2-2
D gene: TRBD1
V gene: TRBV27
CDR3 length: 14
CDR3 protein: CASTGQGRTGELFF
CDR3 DNA: TGTGCCAGCACCGGACAGGGACGCACCGGGGAGCTGTTTTTT

clone size: .
J gene: TRBJ1-5
D gene: .
V gene: TRBV18
CDR3 length: 14
CDR3 protein: CASSPGGTNQPQHF
CDR3 DNA: TGTGCCAGCTCACCAGGGGGCACGAATCAGCCCCAGCATTTT

clone size: .
J gene: TRBJ1-1
D gene: .
V gene: TRBV5-1
CDR3 length: 14
CDR3 protein: CASSLGGANTEAFF
CDR3 DNA: TGCGCCAGCAGCTTGGGGGGCGCAAACACTGAAGCTTTCTTT

clone size: .
J gene: TRBJ2-3
D gene: .
V gene: TRBV5-4
CDR3 length: 15
CDR3 protein: CASSSDYTPTDTQYF
CDR3 DNA: TGTGCCAGCAGCTCCGATTATACCCCCACAGATACGCAGTATTTT

clone size: .
J gene: TRBJ1-2
D gene: .
V gene: TRBV15
CDR3 length: 14
CDR3 protein: CATSRAPTNYGYTF
CDR3 DNA: TGTGCCACCAGCAGGGCACCCACCAACTATGGCTACACCTTC

clone size: .
J gene: TRBJ2-7
D gene: .
V gene: TRBV7-2
CDR3 length: 13
CDR3 protein: CASSFPNNYEQYF
CDR3 DNA: TGTGCCAGCAGCTTCCCCAATAACTACGAGCAGTACTTC

clone size: .
J gene: TRBJ1-6
D gene: .
V gene: TRBV27
CDR3 length: 18
CDR3 protein: CASSLSLTGRLANSPLHF
CDR3 DNA: TGTGCCAGCAGTTTATCATTAACGGGACGTCTTGCTAATTCACCCCTCCACTTT

clone size: .
J gene: TRBJ2-4
D gene: TRBD1
V gene: TRBV10-3
CDR3 length: 14
CDR3 protein: CAISGQDSQNIQYF
CDR3 DNA: TGTGCCATCAGCGGACAGGATTCCCAAAACATTCAGTACTTC

clone size: .
J gene: TRBJ2-2
D gene: .
V gene: TRBV6-6
CDR3 length: 15
CDR3 protein: CASSYSDLSDRELFF
CDR3 DNA: TGTGCCAGCAGTTACTCCGACCTATCCGACCGGGAGCTGTTTTTT

clone size: .
J gene: TRBJ1-4
D gene: .
V gene: TRBV25-1
CDR3 length: 16
CDR3 protein: CASSGVSDSGSEKLFF
CDR3 DNA: TGTGCCAGCAGTGGAGTGTCGGACTCTGGGAGCGAAAAACTGTTTTTT

clone size: .
J gene: TRBJ2-2
D gene: .
V gene: TRBV7-9
CDR3 length: 16
CDR3 protein: CASSSQTSTGPGELFF
CDR3 DNA: TGTGCCAGCAGCTCCCAAACTAGTACAGGGCCCGGGGAGCTGTTTTTT

clone size: .
J gene: TRBJ2-2
D gene: .
V gene: TRBV11-2
CDR3 length: 15
CDR3 protein: CASSLVLEGAGELFF
CDR3 DNA: TGTGCCAGCAGCTTGGTCCTAGAAGGGGCCGGGGAGCTGTTTTTT

clone size: once
J gene: TRBJ2-3
D gene: TRBD1
V gene: TRBV6-1
CDR3 length: 13
CDR3 protein: CATLTGGTDTQYF
CDR3 DNA: TGTGCCACCCTAACAGGGGGCACAGATACGCAGTATTTT

clone size: .
J gene: TRBJ1-1
D gene: .
V gene: TRBV5-1
CDR3 length: 15
CDR3 protein: CASRRLGTKNTEAFF
CDR3 DNA: TGCGCCAGCCGAAGATTGGGAACAAAGAACACTGAAGCTTTCTTT

clone size: .
J gene: TRBJ1-4
D gene: .
V gene: TRBV18
CDR3 length: 14
CDR3 protein: CASSRMGTNEKLFF
CDR3 DNA: TGTGCCAGCTCAAGGATGGGAACTAATGAAAAACTGTTTTTT

clone size: few
J gene: TRBJ1-4
D gene: .
V gene: TRBV19
CDR3 length: 14
CDR3 protein: CATAGDGAGEKLFF
CDR3 DNA: TGTGCCACTGCCGGGGACGGCGCCGGGGAAAAACTGTTTTTT

clone size: .
J gene: TRBJ1-1
D gene: .
V gene: TRBV7-9
CDR3 length: 12
CDR3 protein: CASSLSRLEAFF
CDR3 DNA: TGTGCCAGCAGCTTAAGTCGTCTTGAAGCTTTCTTT

clone size: .
J gene: TRBJ1-1
D gene: .
V gene: TRBV11-1
CDR3 length: 16
CDR3 protein: CASSLVTGRGNTEAFF
CDR3 DNA: TGTGCCAGCAGCTTAGTCACAGGTAGAGGCAACACTGAAGCTTTCTTT

clone size: .
J gene: TRBJ1-1
D gene: .
V gene: TRBV2
CDR3 length: 13
CDR3 protein: CASSQDRFTEAFF
CDR3 DNA: TGTGCCAGCAGCCAGGACAGATTCACTGAAGCTTTCTTT

clone size: .
J gene: TRBJ1-5
D gene: .
V gene: TRBV29-1
CDR3 length: 13
CDR3 protein: CSVESQPNQPQHF
CDR3 DNA: TGCAGCGTTGAGAGCCAGCCCAATCAGCCCCAGCATTTT

clone size: .
J gene: TRBJ2-1
D gene: TRBD2
V gene: TRBV7-2
CDR3 length: 16
CDR3 protein: CASSPATSDSYNEQFF
CDR3 DNA: TGTGCCAGCAGCCCGGCCACTAGCGACTCCTACAATGAGCAGTTCTTC

clone size: .
J gene: TRBJ1-2
D gene: .
V gene: TRBV27
CDR3 length: 12
CDR3 protein: CASSSPAGTEIF
CDR3 DNA: TGTGCCAGCAGTTCGCCAGCCGGGACGGAAATCTTC

clone size: .
J gene: TRBJ1-3
D gene: .
V gene: TRBV5-6
CDR3 length: 15
CDR3 protein: CASSLGPHGGNTIYF
CDR3 DNA: TGTGCCAGCAGCCTAGGGCCCCATGGTGGAAACACCATATATTTT

clone size: .
J gene: TRBJ2-5
D gene: TRBD2
V gene: TRBV6-1
CDR3 length: 14
CDR3 protein: CASSPRTSLETQYF
CDR3 DNA: TGTGCCAGCAGTCCCCGGACTAGCTTGGAGACCCAGTACTTC

clone size: .
J gene: TRBJ2-1
D gene: TRBD1
V gene: TRBV9
CDR3 length: 15
CDR3 protein: CASSETGGGYNEQFF
CDR3 DNA: TGTGCCAGCAGCGAGACAGGGGGCGGCTACAATGAGCAGTTCTTC

clone size: once
J gene: TRBJ2-2
D gene: .
V gene: TRBV7-3
CDR3 length: 14
CDR3 protein: CASRLHNSPGELFF
CDR3 DNA: TGTGCCAGCAGACTCCATAACTCCCCCGGGGAGCTGTTTTTT

clone size: .
J gene: TRBJ2-5
D gene: .
V gene: TRBV18
CDR3 length: 14
CDR3 protein: CASSFLWAQETQYF
CDR3 DNA: TGTGCCAGCTCTTTTTTGTGGGCCCAAGAGACCCAGTACTTC

clone size: once
J gene: TRBJ1-6
D gene: .
V gene: TRBV25-1
CDR3 length: 15
CDR3 protein: CASSDPRRPGSPLHF
CDR3 DNA: TGTGCCAGCAGTGACCCTCGACGGCCGGGTTCACCCCTCCACTTT

clone size: .
J gene: TRBJ2-3
D gene: .
V gene: TRBV7-3
CDR3 length: 15
CDR3 protein: CASSSQSGRTDTQYF
CDR3 DNA: TGTGCCAGCTCCTCTCAGAGCGGGCGCACAGATACGCAGTATTTT

clone size: .
J gene: TRBJ1-1
D gene: .
V gene: TRBV7-3
CDR3 length: 14
CDR3 protein: CASSLRAANTEAFF
CDR3 DNA: TGTGCCAGCAGCTTAAGGGCAGCGAACACTGAAGCTTTCTTT

clone size: few
J gene: TRBJ2-1
D gene: TRBD2
V gene: TRBV7-2
CDR3 length: 13
CDR3 protein: CASSRQREGEQFF
CDR3 DNA: TGTGCCAGCAGCCGACAACGGGAGGGGGAGCAGTTCTTC

clone size: .
J gene: TRBJ2-1
D gene: TRBD2
V gene: TRBV6-5
CDR3 length: 16
CDR3 protein: CASSYTRGGYYNEQFF
CDR3 DNA: TGTGCCAGCAGTTACACCCGGGGGGGATACTACAATGAGCAGTTCTTC